Sequencing of this TCR beta chain was carried out in a study of T cells in Graves' hyperthyroidism and ophthalmopathy. The patients, who ranged from 18 to 65 in age, presented with newly diagnosed hyperthyroidism lasting under 2 months. Fresh peripheral blood, under 13 ml, was the source of the PBMCs. Amplified TCR beta CDR3 regions came from RNA transcripts. The HTBI primer set drove a first-round RT-PCR of the TCR CDR3. From the multiplex PCR reads, TCRdb called clonotypes with MiXCR, one entry per CDR3 protein. The sample consists of more than 500,000 distinct CDR3 sequences, less than 15% of them appearing once. This receptor was taken from a woman aged 40 to 50 with Graves' hyperthyroidism. The sample comprised blood.

The CDR3 spells CASSASGINEQYF. The CDR3 DNA sequence: TGTGCCAGTAGTGCGTCAGGGATCAACGAGCAGTACTTC. The rearrangement links TRBV19 to TRBJ2-7; a possible D gene is TRBD1 (5 bases). Per the germline V gene, CDR1 is LNHDA and CDR2 is SQIVND (reference sequence). Trimming took off 5 bases at V and 5 bases at J, with 13 bases between the two ends. This CDR3 spans 13 amino acids.